These 9 T cell receptor beta chains were all obtained from the same sample, sequenced in a study of a mutant IDH1 vaccine in newly diagnosed glioma. Data came from immunoSEQ multiplex PCR; TCRdb stores just in-frame clones and leaves some out. The repertoire includes tens of thousands of clones, about 91% of them detected once, and roughly 0.5% sits in the top ten. Which antigens these TCRs recognize remains unknown. Time point denoted: week 5, during vaccination. Doses consisted of 300 ug of mutant IDH1 20-mer peptide each, paired with topical imiquimod. The sequencing used PBMCs, collected from a glioma patient whose treatment included an IDH1 peptide vaccine. Receptors were obtained from a woman between 50 and 59 years old with glioma.

The chain has TRBV5-1 and TRBJ2-7; 7 bases align to TRBD2. The CDR3 has 14 residues. CDR1 is SGHRS, CDR2 YFSETQ, per germline. The ends lost 1 base at V and 3 bases at J; junction bases unmatched: 4. The CDR3 loop is CASSLRASGYEQYF. For the CDR3, the DNA is TGCGCCAGCAGCTTGCGGGCTAGCGGCTACGAGCAGTACTTC.

The CDR3 reads CASSSPGQGYEQYF. Written as DNA, the CDR3 is TGTGCCAGCAGCTCGCCGGGACAGGGCTACGAGCAGTACTTC. The gene calls are TRBV7-9 and TRBJ2-7; 9 bases map to TRBD1. Trimming took 4 bases from V and 3 from J; bases not matched to a gene: 4. This CDR3 is built from 14 residues. Germline values: CDR1 SEHNR, CDR2 FQNEAQ (reference sequence). Complete variable domain (other parts from reference TRBV7-9 and TRBJ2-7): DTGVSQNPRHKITKRGQNVTFRCDPISEHNRLYWYRQTLGQGPEFLTYFQNEAQLEKSRLLSDRFSAERPKGSFSTLEIQRTEQGDSAMYLCASSSPGQGYEQYFGPGTRLTVT.

The chain employs TRBV2 and TRBJ2-4; D is perhaps TRBD1 (5 bases). CDR1 and CDR2 (germline): SNHLY, FYNNEI. CDR3 length equals 16 residues. Trimming stripped 6 bases from V and 4 bases from J, with 19 bases between. The CDR3 region is CASSLIGVSGKNIQYF. CDR3 sequence (DNA): TGTGCCAGCAGCCTCATTGGGGTGTCAGGGAAAAACATTCAGTACTTC.

The DNA of the CDR3 is TGTGCCTTCTCACTCGGGGCGGGCTACGAGCAGTACTTC. This translates into CAFSLGAGYEQYF. The chain combines TRBV30 with TRBJ2-7, with D perhaps being TRBD1 or TRBD2 (5 bases each). V was clipped by 7 bases and J by 3 bases, with 16 bases between them. This CDR3 is built from 13 residues. CDR1 is GTSNPN and CDR2 is SVGIG in the germline V gene (reference sequence).

This sequence joins TRBV29-1 and TRBJ2-5; D not certain. The CDR3 covers 12 residues. The V and J ends lost 7 bases and 5 bases respectively, with 14 bases between them. CDR1 is SQVTM and CDR2 is ANQGSEA in the germline V gene. The CDR3 loop reads CSAPGLLETQYF. The CDR3 DNA reads TGCAGCGCCCCGGGCCTTCTTGAGACCCAGTACTTC.

The count of this clone is one. V usage is TRBV29-1 and J usage is TRBJ1-1; perhaps TRBD1 as D (5 bases). The germline CDR1 and CDR2 sequences are SQVTM and ANQGSEA. This CDR3 has 14 residues. The V end lost 4 bases, the J end lost 1 base, and 13 bases lay between the germline ends. CDR3 loop: CSVVGGTENTEAFF. CDR3 nucleotide sequence: TGCAGCGTTGTGGGGGGGACGGAGAACACTGAAGCTTTCTTT.

The chain is built from TRBV2 and TRBJ2-1; D is perhaps TRBD2 (6 bases). The germline V gene has CDR1 SNHLY and CDR2 FYNNEI. The CDR3 covers 14 residues. Trimming cost V 3 bases and J 8 bases, with 14 bases left between them. CDR3 coding DNA: TGTGCCAGCAGTGAGGAGGGGAGGAGGGATGAGCAGTTCTTC. It encodes CASSEEGRRDEQFF.

This chain joins TRBV7-9 and TRBJ2-1; TRBD2 might be the D (5 bases). From germline, CDR1 is SEHNR and CDR2 FQNEAQ (reference sequence). This CDR3 is 14 amino acids long. Trimming stripped 2 bases from V and 8 bases from J, with 13 bases between. CDR3 protein: CASSLYQSGHEQFF. The CDR3 DNA follows: TGTGCCAGCAGCTTATACCAGAGCGGCCATGAGCAGTTCTTC.

This clone appeared a single time. This sequence joins TRBV10-3 and TRBJ1-4; tentative D call: TRBD1 (5 bases). Trimming took 2 bases from V and 8 from J, leaving 9 bases between them. Germline-derived CDR1 and CDR2 are ENHRY and SYGVKD. There are 13 residues in the CDR3. CDR3 bases: TGTGCCATCAGTGAGCTGGCAGGGGAAAAACTGTTTTTT. This gives the protein CAISELAGEKLFF.